This T cell receptor (beta chain) is from a study of blood T cells in healthy people across ages (dated by TCRdb to the mid-2010s). Broadly, across the study: In model experiments, template switching captured roughly one uniquely barcoded TCR beta cDNA molecule for every two T cells. The study measured age-related changes in TCR beta repertoire diversity using deep sequencing normalized with unique cDNA molecular identifiers. The donors were divided into four age groups: young (average around 16 years), middle-aged (about 39), aged (around 59) and long-lived (82). To avoid experimental bias, donors of different ages were spread randomly across the sequencing lanes. For two donors (one aged 18 to 30 and one aged 80 or older), the study analyzed two additional independent replicas of 1 million unique cDNA reads from the same blood draw.

The roughly 39 donors, aged about 6 to 90 years, were systemically healthy Caucasian individuals from Russia. Each donor gave ten milliliters of peripheral blood, collected into EDTA-treated Vacutainer tubes. Ficoll-Paque density-gradient centrifugation was used to isolate PBMCs, with at least 7 million per sample. Total RNA was extracted from PBMCs with Trizol reagent, with at least 5 micrograms obtained per sample. For every donor, an aliquot of PBMCs went through flow cytometry to measure the percentages of naive CD45RAhigh/CD27high T cells. Library creation used 5' RACE. Instrument used: Illumina HiSeq 2500. The second PCR ran for about 6 to 11 cycles and used a J-beta primer mix along with a sample-barcoded 5' primer. A template-switch 5' adaptor carrying 12 random nucleotides introduced a unique molecular identifier onto each TCR beta cDNA molecule. Each sample yielded at least 3 million CDR3-containing paired-end reads. All of the RNA was converted into first-strand cDNA using the Mint cDNA synthesis kit, with a TRBC-specific oligonucleotide serving as the primer. Following uracil-DNA glycosylase treatment, all cDNA underwent a first 18-cycle PCR with the universal primers M1SS and BC2_uni_R. In the authors' own workflow: For normalization, 1 million high-quality reads were randomly selected from each sample, with every read carrying a distinct molecular identifier. Instead of being binned into consensus sequences, reads that shared molecular identifiers were thrown out. MiTCR, run with a Q25 quality threshold and the strictest error-elimination algorithm, handled CDR3 identification, clonotype clustering and error correction. A nonparametric unseen species model with Euler transformation was used to estimate a lower bound on total TCR beta diversity. In-frame beta chains were kept once TCRdb had trimmed the public reads at Q25 with fastp and called clones with MiXCR. All rows with the same CDR3 protein become a single entry with the most common DNA and genes. It is TCRdb's table, rather than the study itself, that gives the V and J calls and clone size. This sample comprises around 1,600,000 distinct CDR3 sequences, 35% to 45% of them detected only once. Around 4% of the sample lies in the top ten.

The paper's findings and limits, for the study overall: A strong correlation was found between observed TCR beta diversity and the percentage of naive T cells measured by flow cytometry. The long-lived group showed more naive CD4+ T cells, fewer expanded clones and increased TCR diversity than the aged group, suggesting age selection. Estimates of total diversity from one million sequenced T cells were regarded as lower bounds and underestimates. Observed TCR beta diversity per million T cells fell roughly linearly with age, and a significant reduction was already apparent by age about 36. Bulk unsorted PBMC profiling prevented conclusive comparison of naive and antigen-experienced compartments. Because donor CMV infection status was unknown, age-related changes in expanded clonotypes were potentially confounded.

To note about this clonotype: Its antigen specificity is not known. No much larger clone is present one base from it, and per-base qualities are unavailable.

The receptor's source is a woman aged 18-29 years in good health. What was sequenced was blood.

The DNA sequence reads TGTGCCATCTATGGCGCAGAGGACAATGAGCAGTTCTTC. Translated, this is CAIYGAEDNEQFF. This sequence uses TRBV12-3 or TRBV12-4 and TRBJ2-1; the D gene lacks a confident call. The CDR3 numbers 13 residues from cysteine through phenylalanine. Only the CDR3 region is kept as DNA, spanning 39 bases read in frame from base 1. V loses 10 bases, J loses 5 bases, and the germline ends lie 15 bases apart.